These 31 T cell receptor beta chains came from one sample sequenced in a study of T cells in Graves' hyperthyroidism and ophthalmopathy. Amplification of TCR beta CDR3 regions used RNA as the template. HTBI primers were the set used in a first-round RT-PCR of the TCR CDR3. MiXCR was run by TCRdb on the multiplex PCR reads, yielding one entry per CDR3 protein. This sample has about 520,000 distinct CDR3 sequences, with around 22% found just once. The sample comprised blood. These receptors came from a woman aged 25 to 39 with Graves' ophthalmopathy.

The chain joins TRBV5-1 to TRBJ1-1, with a possible D match to TRBD1 (5 bases). The CDR3 runs to 16 residues. Germline CDR1 and CDR2: SGHRS and YFSETQ. V dropped 4 bases and J dropped 7 bases, with 23 bases sitting between them. In DNA, the CDR3 is TGCGCCAGCAGCCCCGACAGCACCACACTGTTAGTTGAAGCTTTCTTT. This gives the protein CASSPDSTTLLVEAFF.

This clonotype was detected ten times or more. V is TRBV7-2 and J is TRBJ1-2, with no clear D. Trimming took off 0 bases at V and 4 bases at J, with 12 bases between the two ends. There are 15 residues in the CDR3. The germline CDR1 and CDR2 sequences are SGHTA and FQGNSA. For the CDR3, the DNA is TGTGCCAGCAGCTTAGCAGGACTAGGTAGCTATGGCTACACCTTC. Translating it yields CASSLAGLGSYGYTF.

This clonotype was recorded a few times. The V gene is TRBV6-1, the J gene TRBJ2-5; 7 bases match TRBD1. J lost 0 bases, V lost 8 bases, and 3 bases had no gene match. This CDR3 comprises 13 residues. In germline, CDR1 is MNHNS, CDR2 SASEGT. CDR3 region: CASSGQYQETQYF. The DNA of the CDR3 is TGTGCCAGCTCGGGACAGTACCAAGAGACCCAGTACTTC.

This clonotype has ten or more counts. The chain recombines TRBV24-1 with TRBJ2-2, with 8 bases aligning to TRBD1. Germline lookup yields CDR1 KGHDR and CDR2 SFDVKD. This CDR3 is built from 15 residues. The V and J ends lost 7 bases and 1 base, in that order; junction bases with no gene match: 4. The CDR3 nucleotides read TGTGCCACCAGCCAGGGGGCGAAGAACACCGGGGAGCTGTTTTTT. This codes for CATSQGAKNTGELFF.

This clonotype was observed a few times. This chain joins TRBV27 and TRBJ2-5; 10 bases fit TRBD1. Germline trimming cut 3 bases from V and 5 bases from J; bases unmatched to any gene: 12. The V gene's germline CDR1 is MNHEY and CDR2 SMNVEV (reference sequence). The CDR3 totals 17 residues. CDR3 DNA: TGTGCCAGCAGTTTCTTTATCCGGGACAGGGGTATTGAGACCCAGTACTTC. Protein: CASSFFIRDRGIETQYF.

The table lists this clonotype with a count of one. The CDR3 coding sequence is TGTGCCAGCACGGTCTCAGGGCCCCATCAGCCCCAGCATTTT. This translates into CASTVSGPHQPQHF. The rearrangement joins TRBV12-3 or TRBV12-4 to TRBJ1-5; D may be TRBD1 (5 bases). V shed 7 bases and J shed 5 bases, with 15 bases lying between them. The CDR3 length is 14 residues.

This clonotype was seen at least ten times. This chain connects TRBV6-2 or TRBV6-3 to TRBJ2-3; D uncertain. The ends were cut back, 2 bases at V and 0 bases at J, with 15 bases in the middle. The CDR3 sequence is 17 residues long. From germline, CDR1 is MNHEY and CDR2 SVGEGT. The CDR3 bases are TGTGCCAGCAGTTACGGACCGGCGGATTATAGCACAGATACGCAGTATTTT. Residues: CASSYGPADYSTDTQYF.

This clonotype was observed many times. V is TRBV10-3 and J is TRBJ1-1; D not certain. Germline-derived CDR1 and CDR2 are ENHRY and SYGVKD. Trimming pared 3 bases from V and 1 base from J, leaving 12 bases between. The CDR3 contains 15 residues. The DNA for the CDR3 is TGTGCCATCAGTGAAACAGAACCTCGGAACACTGAAGCTTTCTTT. Residues: CAISETEPRNTEAFF.

This clonotype was seen repeatedly, ten times or more. This rearrangement joins TRBV2 to TRBJ1-5; D might be TRBD1 (5 bases). The CDR3 has 14 amino acids. Per germline, CDR1 SNHLY and CDR2 FYNNEI. V lost 7 bases and J 6 bases, leaving 16 bases between the germline ends. Here the CDR3 reads CASTGPLQGQPQHF. Here the CDR3 DNA reads TGTGCCAGCACGGGGCCTCTGCAGGGTCAGCCCCAGCATTTT.

The chain is built from TRBV3-1 and TRBJ2-6; TRBD2 matches at 10 bases. The germline gives CDR1 LGHDT, CDR2 YNNKEL (reference sequence). Trimming cost V 5 bases and J 2 bases; bases outside gene matches: 9. There are 18 residues in the CDR3. The CDR3 coding sequence is TGTGCCAGCAGCTCCCGGGGGAGCGGGGGGGCTGGGGCCAACGTCCTGACTTTC. It specifies CASSSRGSGGAGANVLTF.

This clonotype was recorded at least ten times. The chain links TRBV28 to TRBJ1-2; possible D gene TRBD1, 6 bases. The CDR3 is 15 amino acids. Germline values: CDR1 MDHEN, CDR2 SYDVKM. V gave up 0 bases and J gave up 3 bases, with 11 bases separating them. The CDR3 bases are TGTGCCAGCAGTTTATGGGACAGAGGTTACTATGGCTACACCTTC. The encoded protein is CASSLWDRGYYGYTF.

The chain recombines TRBV11-2 with TRBJ2-7; D possibly corresponds to TRBD1 (6 bases). Trimming pared 4 bases from V and 3 bases from J, leaving 19 bases between. In germline, CDR1 is SGHAT, CDR2 FQNNGV. The length of the CDR3 is 16 residues. The CDR3 spells CASSYNPGQGIYEQYF. Written as DNA, the CDR3 is TGTGCCAGCAGCTATAACCCGGGGCAGGGGATCTACGAGCAGTACTTC.

V is TRBV27 and J is TRBJ2-5, with 10 bases lining up with TRBD1. Germline V gene sequence: CDR1 MNHEY, CDR2 SMNVEV (reference sequence). V gave up 5 bases and J gave up 5 bases; unmatched junction bases: 14. The CDR3 is 17 residues long. The CDR3 DNA is TGTGCCAGCAGTCCCAAGGACAGGGGGTATCGCCCGGAGACCCAGTACTTC. Its protein is CASSPKDRGYRPETQYF.

The chain has TRBV13 and TRBJ1-5, with TRBD1 matching over 10 bases. From germline, CDR1 is PRHDT and CDR2 FYEKMQ (reference sequence). After removal of 3 bases from V and 0 bases from J, the junction contained 17 bases not matched to a gene. The CDR3 totals 21 residues. Written as DNA, the CDR3 is TGTGCCAGCAGCTTTCGCCCTAGGTGGGACAGGGGATCTCTTAGCAATCAGCCCCAGCATTTT. This codes for CASSFRPRWDRGSLSNQPQHF.

This clonotype has more than one count but fewer than ten. The chain links TRBV7-2 to TRBJ2-7; 8 bases agree with TRBD2. The length of the CDR3 is 15 residues. Germline V gives CDR1 SGHTA, CDR2 FQGNSA. V lost 5 bases and J lost 2; bases outside the gene matches: 8. This CDR3 reads CASSADSGTPYEQYF. The CDR3, as DNA: TGTGCCAGCAGCGCAGATAGCGGGACCCCCTACGAGCAGTACTTC.

This clonotype was counted many times. CDR3 amino acids: CASSLSVNTEAFF. In DNA, the CDR3 is TGTGCCAGCAGTTTATCGGTGAACACTGAAGCTTTCTTT. The V and J genes are TRBV27 and TRBJ1-1; D unclear. The CDR3 loop spans 13 amino acids. Between the trimmed V and J ends, which lost 0 bases and 0 bases, there was a span of 2 bases. Germline CDR1 reads MNHEY; CDR2 reads SMNVEV (reference sequence).

This clonotype is a singleton in its sample. The chain carries TRBV4-3 and TRBJ1-2; D gene ambiguous. Germline CDR1 is LGHNA and CDR2 is YSLEER. The germline V and J ends were trimmed by 3 bases and 0 bases, with 8 bases remaining between them. The CDR3 loop spans 14 amino acids. The CDR3 DNA reads as TGCGCCAGCAGCCAGGGCGCCACTAACTATGGCTACACCTTC. It encodes CASSQGATNYGYTF.

In the case of this clonotype: Given a much more abundant clone one base away, this may be a read error. The V gene is TRBV9, the J gene TRBJ2-3; tentative D call: TRBD2 (6 bases). Trimming removed 2 bases from V and 5 bases from J, with 9 bases in between. The CDR3 totals 13 residues. Per the germline V gene, CDR1 is SGDLS and CDR2 is YYNGEE. CDR3 region: CASSVTRGDTQYF. In DNA form, the CDR3 reads TGTGCCAGCAGCGTGACTAGAGGAGATACGCAGTATTTT.

A remark on this clonotype: One end of the junction fails to match germline, which may point to a read error. The chain combines TRBV13 with TRBJ1-1, with no clear D. This CDR3 comprises 15 residues. Germline loops: CDR1 PRHDT, CDR2 FYEKMQ (reference sequence). DNA for the CDR3: TGTGCCAGCAGCGTAGGAAGTGGTCTTAACACTGAAGCTTTCTTT. Residues: CASSVGSGLNTEAFF.

The chain couples TRBV11-2 to TRBJ1-2, with D possibly matching TRBD1 (5 bases). Germline V gene data show CDR1 as SGHAT and CDR2 as FQNNGV. V lost 10 bases to trimming and J lost 3 bases, with 12 bases between them. The CDR3 loop spans 12 amino acids. The CDR3 here is CATLETDYGYTF. CDR3 DNA: TGTGCCACCTTAGAGACAGACTATGGCTACACCTTC.

With respect to this clonotype: Because it lacks the conserved phenylalanine or tryptophan at the end, this CDR3 is likely a read error. No DNA is shown, since the ends of the CDR3 on it are uncertain; the CDR3 is the one TCRdb lists. The V gene is TRBV28, the J gene TRBJ2-7; the tabulated D call, TRBD1, remains unverified against the DNA. The germline V gene encodes CDR1 MDHEN and CDR2 SYDVKM. The CDR3 length equals 11 residues, ends included. CDR3 amino acids: CASSLPNRGSL.

Only a few counts were recorded for this clonotype. The V gene is TRBV6-5, the J gene TRBJ1-2; 8 bases agree with TRBD1. Germline CDR1 MNHEY, CDR2 SVGAGI. Trimming cost V 1 base and J 4 bases; bases outside gene matches: 8. The CDR3 length is 16 residues. The CDR3 region has the DNA TGTGCCAGCAGTTACTGGGGTACAGGGGGGTCCTATGGCTACACCTTC. This encodes CASSYWGTGGSYGYTF.

This clonotype was recorded at least ten times. The J gene is TRBJ2-5, the V gene TRBV6-1; 9 nucleotides match TRBD2. This CDR3 is built from 14 residues. Trimming took 7 bases from V and 3 from J; bases not matched to a gene: 6. The germline gives CDR1 MNHNS, CDR2 SASEGT. CDR3 residues: CASTGASGEETQYF. The CDR3 region has the DNA TGTGCCAGCACGGGGGCTAGCGGGGAAGAGACCCAGTACTTC.

This clonotype was counted at least ten times. The rearrangement links TRBV2 to TRBJ1-5; tentatively, D is TRBD1 (5 bases). V lost 2 bases and J lost 4, with 12 bases in between. This CDR3 contains 15 residues. Per germline, CDR1 SNHLY and CDR2 FYNNEI. CDR3 nucleotides: TGTGCCAGCAGTGAATTTTCTCCAGGGAATCAGCCCCAGCATTTT. Amino acid sequence: CASSEFSPGNQPQHF.

This clonotype was picked up many times. The V call is TRBV11-1, the J call TRBJ2-7; 7 bases match TRBD1. The CDR3 contains 17 residues. J was trimmed by 3 bases and V by 5 bases; bases with no gene match: 16. Looked up from germline, CDR1 is SGHAT and CDR2 is FQDESV (reference sequence). This chain's CDR3 is CASSPTGTDRPFYEQYF. The CDR3 coding sequence is TGTGCCAGCAGCCCGACGGGAACGGACAGGCCGTTCTACGAGCAGTACTTC.

The chain joins TRBV20-1 to TRBJ2-2; 15 positions agree with TRBD2. This CDR3 comprises 20 residues. J lost 3 bases, V lost 3 bases, and 14 bases had no gene match. Germline V gene data show CDR1 as DFQATT and CDR2 as SNEGSKA (reference sequence). The CDR3 loop reads CSASTRRPGLAGGYTGELFF. DNA for the CDR3: TGCAGTGCTAGCACTCGACGACCGGGACTAGCGGGGGGTTACACCGGGGAGCTGTTTTTT.

In its sample, this clonotype was seen many times. The V and J genes are TRBV12-3 or TRBV12-4 and TRBJ1-2; no definite D call. The CDR3 has 13 residues. The V gene lost 6 bases and the J gene lost 5 bases, with 13 bases spanning the gap. The CDR3 DNA reads TGTGCCAGCAGCCGATCATTGGGTTATGGCTACACCTTC. Its protein is CASSRSLGYGYTF.

This clonotype appeared many times. J is TRBJ1-1 and V is TRBV12-3 or TRBV12-4; D is uncertain. The V and J ends lost 1 base and 0 bases respectively, with 6 bases between them. The length of the CDR3 is 14 residues. CDR3 region: CASSLEALNTEAFF. The CDR3 bases are TGTGCCAGCAGTTTAGAAGCCCTGAACACTGAAGCTTTCTTT.

This clonotype was recorded a few times. The V and J genes are TRBV11-2 and TRBJ2-7, with 14 bases that match TRBD2. The length of the CDR3 is 17 residues. J gave up 4 bases and V 1 base, and 6 bases lay outside the gene matches. Germline CDR1 reads SGHAT; CDR2 reads FQNNGV. The CDR3 DNA is TGTGCCAGCAGCTTAGTGGCCGGGACTAGCGGGAGTTACGAGCAGTACTTC. Its protein is CASSLVAGTSGSYEQYF.

At least ten counts were recorded for this clonotype. The chain combines TRBV12-3 or TRBV12-4 with TRBJ1-5, with a tentative D call TRBD1 (6 bases). V was clipped by 4 bases and J by 0 bases, with 13 bases between them. CDR3 length: 16 amino acids. The CDR3 loop is CASSWGDRSSNQPQHF. The CDR3 DNA sequence: TGTGCCAGCAGTTGGGGAGACAGGAGTAGCAATCAGCCCCAGCATTTT.

In its sample, this clonotype was seen a few times. CDR3 sequence (DNA): TGCGCCAGCAGCCAAACTGGGACAGGAATAAACACCGGGGAGCTGTTTTTT. Amino acid sequence: CASSQTGTGINTGELFF. V usage is TRBV5-1 and J usage is TRBJ2-2; TRBD1 matches at 8 bases. There are 17 residues in the CDR3. V trimming: 4 bases; J trimming: 2 bases; junction bases outside the gene matches: 10. CDR1 and CDR2 from the germline V gene are SGHRS and YFSETQ.